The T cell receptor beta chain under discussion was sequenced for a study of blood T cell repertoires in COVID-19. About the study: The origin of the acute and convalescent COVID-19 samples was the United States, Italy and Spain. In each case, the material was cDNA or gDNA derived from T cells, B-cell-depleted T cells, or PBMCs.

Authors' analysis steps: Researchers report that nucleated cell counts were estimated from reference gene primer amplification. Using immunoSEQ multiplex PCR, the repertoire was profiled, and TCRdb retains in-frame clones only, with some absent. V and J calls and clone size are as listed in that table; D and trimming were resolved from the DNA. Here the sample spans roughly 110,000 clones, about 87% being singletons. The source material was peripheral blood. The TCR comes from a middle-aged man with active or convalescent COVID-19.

CDR3 amino acids: CASSLARGTANEKLFF. CDR3 nucleotide sequence: TGTGCCAGCAGCTTAGCGAGGGGGACAGCTAATGAAAAACTGTTTTTT. The rearrangement links TRBV7-2 to TRBJ1-4, with 7 bases aligning to TRBD1. The CDR3 contains 16 residues. The junction had 4 bases not matched to a gene; V was cut back by 0 bases and J by 3 bases. Germline CDR1 SGHTA, CDR2 FQGNSA. Drawing the rest from reference TRBV7-2 and TRBJ1-4, the complete variable domain is GAGVSQSPSNKVTEKGKDVELRCDPISGHTALYWYRQSLGQGLEFLIYFQGNSAPDKSGLPSDRFSAERTGGSVSTLTIQRTQQEDSAVYLCASSLARGTANEKLFFGSGTQLSVL.